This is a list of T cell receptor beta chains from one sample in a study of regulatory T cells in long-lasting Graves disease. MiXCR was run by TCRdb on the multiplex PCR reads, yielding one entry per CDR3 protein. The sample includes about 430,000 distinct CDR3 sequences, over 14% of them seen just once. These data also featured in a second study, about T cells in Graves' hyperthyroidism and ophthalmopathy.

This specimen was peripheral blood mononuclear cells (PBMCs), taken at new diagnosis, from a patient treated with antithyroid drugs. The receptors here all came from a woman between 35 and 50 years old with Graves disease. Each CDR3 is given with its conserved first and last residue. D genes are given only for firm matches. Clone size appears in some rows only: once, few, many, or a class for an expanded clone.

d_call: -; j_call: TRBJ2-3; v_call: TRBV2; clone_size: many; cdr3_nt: TGTGCCAGCGGGGTCCGCACAGATACGCAGTATTTT; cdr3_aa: CASGVRTDTQYF
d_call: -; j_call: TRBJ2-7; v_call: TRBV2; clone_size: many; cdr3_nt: TGTGCCAGCAGTGCACAGGGGGGGACCTACGAGCAGTACTTC; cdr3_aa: CASSAQGGTYEQYF
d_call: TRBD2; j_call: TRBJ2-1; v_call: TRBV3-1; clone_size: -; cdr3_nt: TGTGCCAGCAGCCAGATAGCGGGAGGACTCTACAATGAGCAGTTCTTC; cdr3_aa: CASSQIAGGLYNEQFF
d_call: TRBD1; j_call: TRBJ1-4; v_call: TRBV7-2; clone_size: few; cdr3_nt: TGTGCCAGCAGCCGGGGGACAGGGGACGGTGAAAAACTGTTTTTT; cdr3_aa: CASSRGTGDGEKLFF
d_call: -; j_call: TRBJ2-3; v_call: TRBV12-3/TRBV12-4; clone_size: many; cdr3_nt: TGTGCCAGCAGTTTAAGTAGTCGGGGCGTGGGCACAGATACGCAGTATTTT; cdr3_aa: CASSLSSRGVGTDTQYF
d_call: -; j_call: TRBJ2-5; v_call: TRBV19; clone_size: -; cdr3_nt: TGTGCCAGTAGTATCTCGCAGGGAGAGACCCAGTACTTC; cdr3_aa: CASSISQGETQYF
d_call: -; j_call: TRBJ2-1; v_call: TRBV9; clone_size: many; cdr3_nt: TGTGCCAGCAGCGTAGAGGCGAGCTCCTACAATGAGCAGTTCTTC; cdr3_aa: CASSVEASSYNEQFF
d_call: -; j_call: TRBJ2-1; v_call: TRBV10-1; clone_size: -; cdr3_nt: TGCGCCAGCAGTGAGGGCTCAGTGGACTACAATGAGCAGTTCTTC; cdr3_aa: CASSEGSVDYNEQFF
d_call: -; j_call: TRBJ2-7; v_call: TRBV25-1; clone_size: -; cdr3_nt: TGTGCCAGCAGTGAATACGACGGCAACTCCTACGAGCAGTACTTC; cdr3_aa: CASSEYDGNSYEQYF
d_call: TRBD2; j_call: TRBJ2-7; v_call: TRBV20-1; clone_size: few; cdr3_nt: TGCAGTGCATACCTCAGCGGGAGGACCAACGAGCAGTACTTC; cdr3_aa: CSAYLSGRTNEQYF
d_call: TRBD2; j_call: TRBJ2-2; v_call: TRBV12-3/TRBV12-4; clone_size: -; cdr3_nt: TGTGCCAGCAGTCGAGGGCGGGCGGGAGGTCACGGGGAGCTGTTTTTT; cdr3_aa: CASSRGRAGGHGELFF
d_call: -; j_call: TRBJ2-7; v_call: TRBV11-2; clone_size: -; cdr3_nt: TGTGCCAGCAGCTTTAGCAACCACGAGCAGTACTTC; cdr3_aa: CASSFSNHEQYF
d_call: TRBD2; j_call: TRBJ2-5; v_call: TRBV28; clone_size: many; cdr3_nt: TGTGCCAGCAGTTTAGTTCTAGCGGGAGGTGGTGTGACCCAGTACTTC; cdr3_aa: CASSLVLAGGGVTQYF
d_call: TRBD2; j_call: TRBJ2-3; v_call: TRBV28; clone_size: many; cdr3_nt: TGTGCCAGCAGTTTCTCTGGGGGGGGGGGTACGCAGTATTTT; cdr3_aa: CASSFSGGGGTQYF
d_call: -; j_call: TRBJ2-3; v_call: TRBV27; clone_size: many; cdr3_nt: TGTGCCAGCAGTGCCCTTAGCACAGATACGCAGTATTTT; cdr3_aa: CASSALSTDTQYF
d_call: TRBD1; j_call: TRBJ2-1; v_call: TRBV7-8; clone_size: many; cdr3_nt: TGTGCCAGCAGCTTAATGGACAGGACTGATCTTTCTAAGTTCTTC; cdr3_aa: CASSLMDRTDLSKFF
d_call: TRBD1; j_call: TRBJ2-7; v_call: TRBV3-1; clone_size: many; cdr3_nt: TGTGCCAGCAGCCAAGATCTTCCAGGGGGCGACCCTAACGAGCAGTACTTC; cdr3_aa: CASSQDLPGGDPNEQYF
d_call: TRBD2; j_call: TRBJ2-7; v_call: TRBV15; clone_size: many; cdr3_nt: TGTGCCACCAGCAGTTCCGGGACTAGCGGCGCCTACGAGCAGTACTTC; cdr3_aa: CATSSSGTSGAYEQYF
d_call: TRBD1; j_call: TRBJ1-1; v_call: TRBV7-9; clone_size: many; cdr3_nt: TGTGCCAGCAGTCGAAATAAACCGGGACAGGGCAACACTGAAGCTTTCTTT; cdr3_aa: CASSRNKPGQGNTEAFF
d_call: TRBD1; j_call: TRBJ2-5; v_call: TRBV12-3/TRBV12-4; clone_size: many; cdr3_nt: TGTGCCAGCAGTTTAGATTTTGGGGACAGGGGGCGAGAGACCCAGTACTTC; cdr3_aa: CASSLDFGDRGRETQYF
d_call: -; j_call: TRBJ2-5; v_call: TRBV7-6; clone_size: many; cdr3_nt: TGTGCCAGCAGCTTAATGTCCAGGAACCAAGAGACCCAGTACTTC; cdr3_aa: CASSLMSRNQETQYF
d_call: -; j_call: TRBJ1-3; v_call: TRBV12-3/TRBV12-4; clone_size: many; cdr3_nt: TGTGCCAGCAGTTTGGGGGGTGGTGGAAACACCATATATTTT; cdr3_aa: CASSLGGGGNTIYF
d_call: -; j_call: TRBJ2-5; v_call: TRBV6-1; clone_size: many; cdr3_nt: TGTGCCAGCAGTAGGGACATAGAGACCCAGTACTTC; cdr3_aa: CASSRDIETQYF
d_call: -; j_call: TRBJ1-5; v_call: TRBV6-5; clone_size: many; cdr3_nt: TGTGCCAGCAGTTACTCGAGACCTAGCAATCAGCCCCAGCATTTT; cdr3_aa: CASSYSRPSNQPQHF
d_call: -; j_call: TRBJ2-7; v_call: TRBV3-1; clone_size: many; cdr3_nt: TGTGCCAGCAGCTCGGACGCCGCCTACGAGCAGTACTTC; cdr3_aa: CASSSDAAYEQYF
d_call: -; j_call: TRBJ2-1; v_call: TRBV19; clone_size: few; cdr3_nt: TGTGCCAGTTCGTTGCGGGGAGGCTTCTACAATGAGCAGTTCTTC; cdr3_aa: CASSLRGGFYNEQFF
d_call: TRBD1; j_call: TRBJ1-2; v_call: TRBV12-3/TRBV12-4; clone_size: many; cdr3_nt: TGTGCCAGCAGTTCAGGGGGTACAAACTATGGCTACACCTTC; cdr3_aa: CASSSGGTNYGYTF
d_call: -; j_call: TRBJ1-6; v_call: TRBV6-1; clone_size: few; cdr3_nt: TGTGCCAGCAGATTCGACGGAAATCTAAGGGGACCCCTCCACTTT; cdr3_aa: CASRFDGNLRGPLHF
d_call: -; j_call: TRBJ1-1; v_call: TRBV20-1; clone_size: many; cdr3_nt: TGCAGTGCTAAGCAGGAGAGTGAAGCTTTCTTT; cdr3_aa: CSAKQESEAFF
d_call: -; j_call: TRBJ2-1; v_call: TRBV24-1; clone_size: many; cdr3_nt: TGTGCCACCAGTGATCCGAATTCCCTTAGCGGATGGGGGAATGAGCAGTTCTTC; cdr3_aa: CATSDPNSLSGWGNEQFF
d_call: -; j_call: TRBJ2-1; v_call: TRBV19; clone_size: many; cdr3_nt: TGTGCCAGCAGTATTGGCACCTACAATGAGCAGTTCTTC; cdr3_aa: CASSIGTYNEQFF
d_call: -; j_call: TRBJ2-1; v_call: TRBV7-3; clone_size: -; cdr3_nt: TGTGCCAGCAGGGCCTCTGGTGCTGAGCAGTTCTTC; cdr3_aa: CASRASGAEQFF
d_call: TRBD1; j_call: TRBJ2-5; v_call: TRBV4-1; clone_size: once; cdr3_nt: TGCGCCAGCAGCCACGACAGGGGACTCGGGAGAGAGACCCAGTACTTC; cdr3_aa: CASSHDRGLGRETQYF
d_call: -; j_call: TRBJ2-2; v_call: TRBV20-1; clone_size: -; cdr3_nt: TGCAGTGCTCCGGGGGTGGTGAACACCGGGGAGCTGTTTTTT; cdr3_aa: CSAPGVVNTGELFF
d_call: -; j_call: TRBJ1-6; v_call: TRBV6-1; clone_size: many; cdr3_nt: TGTGCCAGCAGGCGGGAAAATAATTCACCCCTCCACTTT; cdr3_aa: CASRRENNSPLHF
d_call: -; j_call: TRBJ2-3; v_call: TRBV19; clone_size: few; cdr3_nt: TGTGCCAGTAGTATAGCGGCCCCAGCTACAGATACGCAGTATTTT; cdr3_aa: CASSIAAPATDTQYF
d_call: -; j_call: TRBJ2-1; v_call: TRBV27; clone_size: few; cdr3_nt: TGTGCCAGCAGTTTAAGGAACACCTACAATGAGCAGTTCTTC; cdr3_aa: CASSLRNTYNEQFF
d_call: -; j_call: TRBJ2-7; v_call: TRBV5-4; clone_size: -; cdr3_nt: TGTGCCAGCAGCCCTGGGGGTACGGGCAACGAGCAGTACTTC; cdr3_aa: CASSPGGTGNEQYF
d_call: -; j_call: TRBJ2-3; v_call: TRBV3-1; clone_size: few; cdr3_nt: TGTGCCAGCTCATCCTACGCAGATACGCAGTATTTT; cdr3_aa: CASSSYADTQYF
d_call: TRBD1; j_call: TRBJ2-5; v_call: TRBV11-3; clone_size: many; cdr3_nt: TGTGCCAGCAGCCCCCGACAGGGCTTGAGCGAGACCCAGTACTTC; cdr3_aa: CASSPRQGLSETQYF
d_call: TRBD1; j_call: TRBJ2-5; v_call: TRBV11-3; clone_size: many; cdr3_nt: TGTGCCAGCAGCGCTACCGGGACAGGGCAAGAGACCCAGTACTTC; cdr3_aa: CASSATGTGQETQYF
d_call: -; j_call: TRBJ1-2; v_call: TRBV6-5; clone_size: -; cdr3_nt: TGTGCCAGCACGGGTCTCTATGGCTACACCTTC; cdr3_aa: CASTGLYGYTF
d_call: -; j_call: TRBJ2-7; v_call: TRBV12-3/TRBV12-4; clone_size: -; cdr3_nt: TGTGCCAGCAGTTCAGGACCGGGTCGGTACTCCGAGCAGTACTTC; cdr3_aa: CASSSGPGRYSEQYF
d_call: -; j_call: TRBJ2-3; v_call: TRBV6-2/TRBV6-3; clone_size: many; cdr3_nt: TGTGCCAGCAGTGAACTACAAGGGGTTGGAGATACGCAGTATTTT; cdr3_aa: CASSELQGVGDTQYF
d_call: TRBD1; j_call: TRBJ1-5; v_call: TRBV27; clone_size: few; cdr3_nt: TGTGCCAGCAGTTTTCAGGGGGCCAATCAGCCCCAGCATTTT; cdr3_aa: CASSFQGANQPQHF
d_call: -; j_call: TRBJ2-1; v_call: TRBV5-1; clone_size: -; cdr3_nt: TGCGCCAGCACAGGGGCCCCACACAATGAGCAGTTCTTC; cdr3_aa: CASTGAPHNEQFF
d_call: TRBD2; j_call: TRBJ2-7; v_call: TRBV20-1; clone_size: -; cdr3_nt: TGCAGTGCTAGAGACTTACTAGCGGCCACATCCTACGAGCAGTACTTC; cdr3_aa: CSARDLLAATSYEQYF
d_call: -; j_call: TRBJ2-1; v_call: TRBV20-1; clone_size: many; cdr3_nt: TGCAGTGCTAGAGATAACAGGGCGGTCGAATGGAATGAGCAGTTCTTC; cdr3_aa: CSARDNRAVEWNEQFF
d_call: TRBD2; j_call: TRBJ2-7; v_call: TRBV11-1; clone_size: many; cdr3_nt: TGTGCCAGCACCCAACAGCGGGGAGCCTACGAGCAGTACTTC; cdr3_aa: CASTQQRGAYEQYF
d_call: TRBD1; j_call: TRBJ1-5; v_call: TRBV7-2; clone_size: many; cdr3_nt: TGTGCCAGCAGCTTTCGGAGAAGTTGGACAGGGGCAATTCAGCCCCAGCATTTT; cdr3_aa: CASSFRRSWTGAIQPQHF
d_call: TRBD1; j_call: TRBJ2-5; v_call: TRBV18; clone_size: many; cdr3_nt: TGTGCCAGCTCACCAAACCGACAGGGGTGGCAAGAGACCCAGTACTTC; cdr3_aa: CASSPNRQGWQETQYF
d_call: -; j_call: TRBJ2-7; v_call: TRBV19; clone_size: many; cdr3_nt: TGTGCCAGTAGTGCGCAGGTGGTATACGAGCAGTACTTC; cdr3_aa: CASSAQVVYEQYF
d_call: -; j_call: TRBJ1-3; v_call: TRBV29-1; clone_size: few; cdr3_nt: TGCAGCGTTGAACTGGGAGACTCTGGAAACACCATATATTTT; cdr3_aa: CSVELGDSGNTIYF
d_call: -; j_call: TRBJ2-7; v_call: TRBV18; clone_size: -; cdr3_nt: TGTGCCAGCTCACCACAGTCCTACGAGCAGTACGAGCAGTACTTC; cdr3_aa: CASSPQSYEQYEQYF
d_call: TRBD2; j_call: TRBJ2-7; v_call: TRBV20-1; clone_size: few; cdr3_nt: TGCAGTGCTAATAGCGGGCTAAACTCCTACGAGCAGTACTTC; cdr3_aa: CSANSGLNSYEQYF
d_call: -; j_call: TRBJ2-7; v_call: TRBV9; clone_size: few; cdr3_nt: TGTGCCAGCAGCGTAGGCACAAAAGAGTATCAGTACTTC; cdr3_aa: CASSVGTKEYQYF
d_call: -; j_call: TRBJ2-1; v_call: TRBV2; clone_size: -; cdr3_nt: TGTGCCAGCAGCGGTCGGGCCACGGGAAACAATGAGCAGTTCTTC; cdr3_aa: CASSGRATGNNEQFF
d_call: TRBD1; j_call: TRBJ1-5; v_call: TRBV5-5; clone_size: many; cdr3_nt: TGTGCCAGCAGCGGCGCCGGGACAGGGAATCAGCCCCAGCATTTT; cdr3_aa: CASSGAGTGNQPQHF
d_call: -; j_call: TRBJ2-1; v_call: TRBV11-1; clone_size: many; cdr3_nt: TGTGCCAGCAGCTTAGTAGCGGTGGATAACAATGAGCAGTTCTTC; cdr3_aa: CASSLVAVDNNEQFF